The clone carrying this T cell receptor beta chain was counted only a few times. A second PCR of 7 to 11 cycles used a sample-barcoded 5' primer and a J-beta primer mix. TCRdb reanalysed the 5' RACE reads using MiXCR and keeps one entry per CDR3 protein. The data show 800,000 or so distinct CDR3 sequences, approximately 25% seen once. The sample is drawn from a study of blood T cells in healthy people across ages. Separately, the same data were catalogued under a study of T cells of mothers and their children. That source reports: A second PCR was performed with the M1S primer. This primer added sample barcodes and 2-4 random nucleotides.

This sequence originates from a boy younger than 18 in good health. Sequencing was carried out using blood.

CDR3 bases: TGTGCCTGCGGGGACCGCTACAATGAGCAGTTCTTC. It specifies CACGDRYNEQFF. The chain is built from TRBV25-1 and TRBJ2-5; TRBD2 is a possible D gene (6 bases). The DNA matches TRBJ2-1 better at its end, which makes the J call doubtful. The germline V gene encodes CDR1 MGHDK and CDR2 SYGVNS. The CDR3 extends over 12 amino acids.